The 30 T cell receptor beta chains below come from one sample, sequenced in a study of T cells after yellow fever vaccination. In TCRdb, the 5' RACE reads were re-called with MiXCR into one record per CDR3 protein. Of hundreds of thousands of distinct CDR3 sequences listed, around 17% are singletons. The sequencing used PBMCs, collected about 5 days after the first yellow fever vaccination. Receptors were obtained from a man younger than 35 who received the YFV17D yellow fever vaccine.

The V and J genes are TRBV19 and TRBJ2-1; possible D gene TRBD2, 6 bases. Germline values: CDR1 LNHDA, CDR2 SQIVND (reference sequence). V lost 3 bases and J lost 7, with 28 bases in between. This CDR3 contains 19 residues. The CDR3 region has the DNA TGTGCCAGTAGTATTCCCCTAGAGTTCTTCGGGGGTATAAGGAATGAGCAGTTCTTC. This encodes CASSIPLEFFGGIRNEQFF.

This clonotype was detected only a few times. V gene TRBV20-1 combines with J gene TRBJ2-5, with D perhaps TRBD1 (5 bases). The V gene lost 4 bases and the J gene lost 5 bases, with 17 bases spanning the gap. The CDR3 spans 14 residues. Germline V lookup: CDR1 DFQATT, CDR2 SNEGSKA (reference sequence). CDR3 sequence: CSAIRGGPGETQYF. As DNA, the CDR3 is TGCAGTGCTATAAGGGGTGGGCCCGGGGAGACCCAGTACTTC.

A few counts support this clonotype. The chain recombines TRBV10-3 with TRBJ2-5; 7 nucleotides line up with TRBD2. Germline V gives CDR1 ENHRY, CDR2 SYGVKD. V lost 2 bases, J lost 5 bases, and 5 bases stayed unmatched. This CDR3 has 14 amino acids. The CDR3 DNA reads as TGTGCCATCAGTGAGACTCGGGAGGTGGAGACCCAGTACTTC. Translating gives CAISETREVETQYF.

The table lists this clonotype with a few counts. The rearrangement uses TRBV10-3 and TRBJ2-5, with TRBD1 identical over 7 bases. Unmatched junction bases numbered 19, after V lost 10 bases and J lost 2 bases. The CDR3 loop spans 17 amino acids. Germline CDR1 reads ENHRY; CDR2 reads SYGVKD. This CDR3 is CATRTALQGERQETQYF. DNA of the CDR3: TGTGCCACCAGGACCGCTCTCCAGGGGGAGAGGCAAGAGACCCAGTACTTC.

The V and J genes are TRBV12-3 or TRBV12-4 and TRBJ1-5; 7 positions match TRBD1. The junction had 5 bases not matched to a gene; V was cut back by 4 bases and J by 2 bases. The CDR3 runs 15 residues. This chain's CDR3 is CASSYEGAGNQPQHF. Here the CDR3 DNA reads TGTGCCAGCAGTTACGAGGGGGCTGGCAATCAGCCCCAGCATTTT.

This clonotype was seen only a few times. The rearrangement uses TRBV11-3 and TRBJ2-1; 12 nucleotides match TRBD2. With 5 bases clipped from V and 8 bases from J, the junction kept 10 bases outside the gene matches. CDR3 length: 16 residues. CDR1 is SGHNT and CDR2 is YENEEA in the germline V gene. In DNA form, the CDR3 reads TGTGCCAGCAGCCTACTAGCGGGGGGCTCGGGGGATGAGCAGTTCTTC. This codes for CASSLLAGGSGDEQFF.

A few counts support this clonotype. This sequence joins TRBV7-2 and TRBJ2-2, with D perhaps TRBD2 (6 bases). The length of the CDR3 is 13 residues. Germline loops: CDR1 SGHTA, CDR2 FQGNSA. V was shortened by 5 bases and J by 6 bases, with 10 bases between the two germline ends. The CDR3 sequence is CASSVDYPGELFF. CDR3 DNA: TGTGCCAGCAGCGTGGACTATCCCGGGGAGCTGTTTTTT.

The genes are TRBV2 and TRBJ1-5, with a weak D call TRBD1 (5 bases). The ends were cut back, 6 bases at V and 2 bases at J, with 14 bases in the middle. Germline CDR1 reads SNHLY; CDR2 reads FYNNEI. CDR3 length: 15 residues. Written as DNA, the CDR3 is TGTGCCAGCAGCCGGGACGGACCGGGCAATCAGCCCCAGCATTTT. It is translated as CASSRDGPGNQPQHF. The full variable domain, with the rest looked up from reference TRBV2 and TRBJ1-5, is EPEVTQTPSHQVTQMGQEVILRCVPISNHLYFYWYRQILGQKVEFLVSFYNNEISEKSEIFDDQFSVERPDGSNFTLKIRSTKLEDSAMYFCASSRDGPGNQPQHFGDGTRLSIL.

This clonotype was picked up a small number of times. J is TRBJ1-2 and V is TRBV6-1; TRBD1 agrees at 11 bases. After removal of 5 bases from V and 6 bases from J, the junction contained 5 bases not matched to a gene. CDR1 is MNHNS, CDR2 SASEGT, per germline. The CDR3 has 14 residues. The DNA for the CDR3 is TGTGCCAGCAGTCCCCCGGGACAGGGGGATGGCTACACCTTC. Its translation is CASSPPGQGDGYTF.

A few counts support this clonotype. As the CDR3 is not closed by the conserved phenylalanine or tryptophan, this likely results from a read error. The J gene is TRBJ2-1, the V gene TRBV29-1, with D unresolved. CDR3 length equals 14 residues. Deletions cut 0 bases from V and 4 bases from J, with 10 bases between. Germline V CDR1 and CDR2: SQVTM, ANQGSEA. CDR3 bases: TGCAGCGTTGAAGATCTGGAAGCTTACAATGAGCAGTTCTTG. Protein: CSVEDLEAYNEQFL.

This chain joins TRBV6-1 and TRBJ1-1, with 7 bases fitting TRBD1. V dropped 6 bases and J dropped 1; count of bases not matched to a gene: 8. This CDR3 is 15 amino acids long. The V gene's germline CDR1 is MNHNS and CDR2 SASEGT. CDR3: CASRGTVPSNTEAFF. In DNA, the CDR3 is TGTGCCAGCAGGGGGACAGTCCCATCGAACACTGAAGCTTTCTTT.

This clonotype was counted between two and nine times. CDR3 amino acids: CASSFYKSGHYNEQFF. The CDR3 DNA follows: TGCGCCAGCAGCTTCTACAAATCCGGGCATTACAATGAGCAGTTCTTC. This chain uses TRBV5-1 with TRBJ2-1, with D unclear. Germline V gives CDR1 SGHRS, CDR2 YFSETQ. CDR3 length: 16 amino acids. V lost 2 bases and J 4 bases, leaving 16 bases between the germline ends. Full variable domain (rest looked up from reference TRBV5-1 and TRBJ2-1): KAGVTQTPRYLIKTRGQQVTLSCSPISGHRSVSWYQQTPGQGLQFLFEYFSETQRNKGNFPGRFSGRQFSNSRSEMNVSTLELGDSALYLCASSFYKSGHYNEQFFGPGTRLTVL.

This clonotype showed up just a few times. V is TRBV12-3 or TRBV12-4 and J is TRBJ2-1; 9 bases are a match to TRBD2. The CDR3 totals 15 residues. V was pared by 8 bases and J by 6 bases, with 11 bases of the junction left unmatched. In DNA, the CDR3 is TGTGCCAGCTGCCCGGGGCGGGGGGGCCTCAATGAGCAGTTCTTC. Amino acids: CASCPGRGGLNEQFF.

This clonotype occurred many times. The V call is TRBV5-1, the J call TRBJ1-2; tentative D call: TRBD1 (5 bases). The CDR3 loop spans 15 amino acids. Germline V gives CDR1 SGHRS, CDR2 YFSETQ. V shed 0 bases and J shed 3 bases, with 12 bases lying between them. CDR3 amino acids: CASSLVQGKDYGYTF. The CDR3 region has the DNA TGCGCCAGCAGCTTGGTCCAGGGAAAGGACTATGGCTACACCTTC. Filled out from reference TRBV5-1 and TRBJ1-2, the complete variable domain reads KAGVTQTPRYLIKTRGQQVTLSCSPISGHRSVSWYQQTPGQGLQFLFEYFSETQRNKGNFPGRFSGRQFSNSRSEMNVSTLELGDSALYLCASSLVQGKDYGYTFGSGTRLTVV.

The chain recombines TRBV30 with TRBJ2-5, with TRBD2 matching over 9 bases. Germline CDR1 is GTSNPN and CDR2 is SVGIG (reference sequence). This CDR3 region has 12 residues. V shed 6 bases, J shed 4 bases, and the junction held 3 bases outside the gene matches. CDR3 sequence: CACLAGRETQYF. For the CDR3, the DNA is TGTGCCTGTCTAGCGGGGAGAGAGACCCAGTACTTC. The full variable domain, in which reference TRBV30 and TRBJ2-5 provide the parts outside the CDR3, is SQTIHQWPATLVQPVGSPLSLECTVEGTSNPNLYWYRQAAGRGLQLLFYSVGIGQISSEVPQNLSASRPQDRQFILSSKKLLLSDSGFYLCACLAGRETQYFGPGTRLLVL.

The genes are TRBV4-2 and TRBJ1-4; no clear D gene. Germline V lookup: CDR1 LGHNA, CDR2 YNFKEQ. This CDR3 is 16 amino acids long. Trimming left V 0 bases short and J 5 bases short, with 13 bases between. The CDR3 reads CASSQDTGRSNEKLFF. In DNA, the CDR3 is TGTGCCAGCAGCCAAGATACCGGCAGATCGAATGAAAAACTGTTTTTT.

The chain joins TRBV29-1 to TRBJ2-1, with no clear D. This CDR3 has 9 amino acids. Germline V gene data show CDR1 as SQVTM and CDR2 as ANQGSEA. Trimming left V 4 bases short and J 8 bases short, with 3 bases between. This CDR3 is CSVGHEQFF. The CDR3 DNA follows: TGCAGCGTTGGACATGAGCAGTTCTTC.

The chain carries TRBV15 and TRBJ2-5, with no clear D. Trimming pared 0 bases from V and 5 bases from J, leaving 10 bases between. CDR3 length: 14 residues. Germline V lookup: CDR1 LNHNV, CDR2 YYDKDF (reference sequence). Here the CDR3 DNA reads TGTGCCACCAGCAGAGAGGCAGCGAGGGAGACCCAGTACTTC. Translated, it gives CATSREAARETQYF.

This clonotype was seen a handful of times. The chain uses TRBV5-1 and TRBJ2-5; D may be TRBD2 (5 bases). The CDR3 totals 14 residues. Trimming took 5 bases from V and 1 from J, leaving 12 bases between them. CDR1 and CDR2 (germline): SGHRS, YFSETQ. The CDR3 coding sequence is TGCGCCAGCAGAGGCGGGCCAACCCAAGAGACCCAGTACTTC. Amino acids: CASRGGPTQETQYF.

This clonotype came up a few times. The gene calls are TRBV4-2 and TRBJ2-6; no clear D. CDR1 is LGHNA, CDR2 YNFKEQ, per germline. This CDR3 contains 17 residues. V was trimmed by 0 bases and J by 1 base, leaving 10 bases between them. The CDR3 DNA reads TGTGCCAGCAGCCAAGAAGGCCCGGGTTCTGGGGCCAACGTCCTGACTTTC. This gives the protein CASSQEGPGSGANVLTF.

This chain connects TRBV24-1 to TRBJ2-2, with 7 nucleotides matching TRBD1. The CDR3 loop spans 15 amino acids. Germline V gives CDR1 KGHDR, CDR2 SFDVKD. J lost 4 bases, V lost 9 bases, and 10 bases had no gene match. The CDR3 sequence: CATGGQAPTTGELFF. In DNA form, the CDR3 reads TGTGCCACCGGCGGACAGGCCCCGACCACCGGGGAGCTGTTTTTT.

There are many counts of this clonotype. The rearrangement uses TRBV11-2 and TRBJ2-2; D unresolved. Germline loops: CDR1 SGHAT, CDR2 FQNNGV. CDR3 length equals 14 residues. Trimming stripped 2 bases from V and 3 bases from J, with 7 bases between. CDR3 amino acids: CASSLSRHTGELFF. For the CDR3, the DNA is TGTGCCAGCAGCTTATCCAGGCACACCGGGGAGCTGTTTTTT.

In this sample, this clonotype turned up a few times. This sequence joins TRBV25-1 and TRBJ1-4, with no clear D. The CDR3 is 12 residues long. Germline V gene data show CDR1 as MGHDK and CDR2 as SYGVNS. V lost 3 bases and J 8 bases, leaving 7 bases between the germline ends. The CDR3 sequence is CASSDMGEKLFF. The CDR3 bases are TGTGCCAGCAGTGACATGGGGGAAAAACTGTTTTTT.

This clonotype was detected only a few times. The rearrangement joins TRBV7-2 to TRBJ2-7, with D possibly TRBD2 on 5 matching bases. V was trimmed by 5 bases and J by 5 bases, leaving 13 bases between them. The CDR3 runs to 13 residues. The germline gives CDR1 SGHTA, CDR2 FQGNSA. Here the CDR3 DNA reads TGTGCCAGCAGCCAACGGATGGAGGACGAGCAGTACGTC. Translated, it gives CASSQRMEDEQYV.

This clonotype was seen only a few times. CDR3 residues: CASSFGGGGYNEQFF. The CDR3 bases are TGTGCCAGCAGCTTCGGCGGGGGGGGCTACAATGAGCAGTTCTTC. The chain couples TRBV7-2 to TRBJ2-1, with 9 bases identical to TRBD2. The CDR3 has 15 residues. Germline V CDR1 and CDR2: SGHTA, FQGNSA. V shed 3 bases, J shed 3 bases, and the junction held 3 bases outside the gene matches.

This clonotype was counted a few times. The J gene is TRBJ1-4, the V gene TRBV5-6, with 7 bases that match TRBD1. Germline values: CDR1 SGHDT, CDR2 YYEEEE. The trim removed 2 bases at V and 8 bases at J, leaving 6 bases unmatched. The CDR3 sequence is 14 residues long. CDR3 coding DNA: TGTGCCAGCAGCTTCGGCAGGGGGTACGAAAAACTGTTTTTT. Its protein product is CASSFGRGYEKLFF.

This clonotype was counted only a few times. The chain combines TRBV28 with TRBJ2-3; the match to TRBD2 covers 15 bases. This CDR3 contains 15 residues. Losses at the gene ends were 7 bases for V and 6 bases for J; bases not matched to a gene: 5. Per germline, CDR1 MDHEN and CDR2 SYDVKM. CDR3 DNA: TGTGCCAGCACCGGGACTAGCGGGGGGCAGGATACGCAGTATTTT. This gives the protein CASTGTSGGQDTQYF.

In its sample, this clonotype was seen many times. The chain carries TRBV7-8 and TRBJ1-1, with a tentative D call TRBD1 (5 bases). This CDR3 comprises 12 residues. Between the trimmed V and J ends, which lost 5 bases and 6 bases, there was a span of 10 bases. Germline CDR1 is SGHVS and CDR2 is FQNEAQ. The CDR3 DNA reads TGTGCCAGCAGCGTTGACAGATCTGAAGCTTTCTTT. This codes for CASSVDRSEAFF.

This clonotype has a handful of counts. The genes are TRBV4-3 and TRBJ2-7, with D maybe TRBD2 (7 bases). The CDR3 sequence is 18 residues long. The germline CDR1 and CDR2 sequences are LGHNA and YSLEER. V was trimmed by 0 bases and J by 0 bases, leaving 18 bases between them. The CDR3 protein is CASSQDRRRGPFSYEQYF. DNA for the CDR3: TGCGCCAGCAGCCAAGATCGAAGGCGGGGGCCCTTCTCCTACGAGCAGTACTTC.

The J gene is TRBJ2-6, the V gene TRBV6-1, with 9 bases lining up with TRBD1. Germline trimming cut 6 bases from V and 0 bases from J; bases unmatched to any gene: 6. CDR3 size: 17 residues. Germline V gene data show CDR1 as MNHNS and CDR2 as SASEGT. CDR3 in DNA: TGTGCCAGCAGCCTCGGGACAGGGCCCTCTGGGGCCAACGTCCTGACTTTC. This codes for CASSLGTGPSGANVLTF.